This T cell receptor (beta chain) was identified during a study of blood T cells in healthy people across ages. Combining a sample-barcoded 5' primer with a J-beta primer mix, a second PCR ran for about 6 to 12 cycles. TCRdb fed the 5' RACE reads into MiXCR, producing one record per CDR3 protein. The sample carries 800,000 or so distinct CDR3 sequences, about 25% recorded once. The data also belong to a second study, concerning T cells of mothers and their children.

The sample consisted of blood. The TCR originated in a boy younger than 18 in good health.

CDR3 bases: TGTGCCAGCAGCTCTTCCTCCTGGGAGTGGGAAGAGACCCAGTACTTC. It codes for CASSSSSWEWEETQYF. V and J are TRBV7-9 and TRBJ2-1; a weak D match, TRBD2 (5 bases). The DNA end favors TRBJ2-5, so the J call may be wrong. The V gene's germline CDR1 is SEHNR and CDR2 FQNEAQ (reference sequence). The CDR3 has 16 amino acids.